These 9 T cell receptor beta chains came from one sample sequenced in a study of cytomegalovirus exposure and HLA in healthy donors. In the PCR, 60 Vbeta and 13 Jbeta primers were used. Here immunoSEQ multiplex PCR was the method, and the copy in TCRdb shows in-frame clones only, minus some. Among approximately 88,000 clones, 60% to 80% were seen once, and the ten largest hold less than 9.5%. Input material: PBMCs. The source of these receptors is a man aged 45-65 years in good health and CMV-seropositive.

The table lists this clone with a few counts. V is TRBV19 and J is TRBJ2-5, with TRBD2 matching over 11 bases. The CDR3 is 16 residues long. The germline gives CDR1 LNHDA, CDR2 SQIVND (reference sequence). V lost 4 bases and J lost 5; bases outside the gene matches: 9. In nucleotides, the CDR3 is TGTGCCAGTAGTAGGCGATTTAGCGGGGGGGGTGAGACCCAGTACTTC. Its protein product is CASSRRFSGGGETQYF.

The chain carries TRBV19 and TRBJ1-5, with 9 bases identical to TRBD1. With V trimmed by 6 bases and J by 6 bases, 12 bases remained unmatched. CDR1 and CDR2 from the germline V gene are LNHDA and SQIVND (reference sequence). The CDR3 sequence is 16 residues long. CDR3: CASSAQGTGMGQPQHF. The CDR3 region has the DNA TGTGCCAGTAGCGCTCAGGGGACAGGGATGGGTCAGCCCCAGCATTTT.

This chain joins TRBV5-8 and TRBJ2-3, with D perhaps TRBD1 (5 bases). V lost 5 bases to trimming and J lost 2 bases, with 18 bases between them. Looked up from germline, CDR1 is SGHTS and CDR2 is YDEGEE. The CDR3 runs 16 residues. The CDR3 here is CASSPGSRGTTDTQYF. The CDR3 nucleotides read TGTGCCAGCAGTCCAGGGTCCCGCGGAACCACAGATACGCAGTATTTT.

The chain couples TRBV5-4 to TRBJ2-7, with TRBD2 matching 11 bases. The CDR3 runs 14 residues. CDR1 SGHNT and CDR2 YYREEE come from the germline V gene (reference sequence). After removal of 3 bases from V and 5 bases from J, the junction contained 4 bases not matched to a gene. The CDR3 bases are TGTGCCAGCAGCTATAGCGGGGGGGCCGACGAGCAGTACTTC. It translates to CASSYSGGADEQYF.

V is TRBV7-2 and J is TRBJ1-1; 10 bases are shared with TRBD1. The CDR3 sequence is 17 residues long. The junction had 9 bases not matched to a gene; V was cut back by 5 bases and J by 0 bases. CDR1 and CDR2 from the germline V gene are SGHTA and FQGNSA. CDR3 nucleotide sequence: TGTGCCAGCAGCCCCAGAGGAGGACAGGGGGTGAACACTGAAGCTTTCTTT. Translation gives CASSPRGGQGVNTEAFF.

This clone appeared once. This chain uses TRBV4-2 with TRBJ1-5, with 7 bases that match TRBD1. Per the germline V gene, CDR1 is LGHNA and CDR2 is YNFKEQ. The CDR3 length is 21 residues. The ends lost 4 bases at V and 0 bases at J; junction bases unmatched: 21. The CDR3 coding sequence is TGTGCCAGCAGCCCAGGGAATCCCGCGCGACAGGGTTCGTATAGCAATCAGCCCCAGCATTTT. Protein: CASSPGNPARQGSYSNQPQHF.

About this clone itself: One end of the junction does not line up with germline, which may come from a read error. V usage is TRBV30 and J usage is TRBJ1-5, with TRBD1 as a possible D gene (6 bases). The CDR3 is made up of 14 amino acids. Germline V gives CDR1 GTSNPN, CDR2 SVGIG (reference sequence). This CDR3 is CAWAGRGGNQPQNF. CDR3 nucleotides: TGTGCCTGGGCGGGCAGGGGTGGCAATCAGCCCCAGAATTTT.

The chain uses TRBV5-1 and TRBJ2-5, with 7 bases fitting TRBD1. The CDR3 extends over 14 amino acids. Germline lookup yields CDR1 SGHRS and CDR2 YFSETQ. Losses at the gene ends were 6 bases for V and 4 bases for J; bases not matched to a gene: 9. In nucleotides, the CDR3 is TGCGCCAGCACCCTAACAGGGGTCGGAGAGACCCAGTACTTC. Translated: CASTLTGVGETQYF.

The chain links TRBV18 to TRBJ1-2; D remains ambiguous. The CDR3 sequence is 14 residues long. V lost 5 bases to trimming and J lost 5 bases, with 15 bases between them. Germline V gives CDR1 KGHSH, CDR2 LQKENI. Written as DNA, the CDR3 is TGTGCCAGCTCAGCCATCAAGGGAGGGTATGGCTACACCTTC. Translating it yields CASSAIKGGYGYTF.